These 5 T cell receptor beta chains were sequenced from one sample in a study of blood T cell repertoires in COVID-19. Sequencing used immunoSEQ multiplex PCR; TCRdb keeps in-frame clones, though not all of them. The sample has about 330,000 clones, about 90% seen once. Sequencing was carried out using PBMCs or T cells enriched from blood (not recorded which). All receptors derive from a woman aged 30 to 39 who had recovered from COVID-19.

The V gene is TRBV7-8, the J gene TRBJ2-3; a weak D match, TRBD2 (5 bases). The CDR3 covers 17 residues. Trimming shortened V by 2 bases and J by 0 bases, and 15 bases separated the two germline ends. Germline values: CDR1 SGHVS, CDR2 FQNEAQ. Written as DNA, the CDR3 is TGTGCCAGCAGCTTACGAGGGAAGGGAACTAGCACAGATACGCAGTATTTT. As protein: CASSLRGKGTSTDTQYF.

V is TRBV15 and J is TRBJ2-7; tentatively, D is TRBD2 (6 bases). CDR1 and CDR2 from the germline V gene are LNHNV and YYDKDF (reference sequence). Trimming left V 0 bases short and J 5 bases short, with 14 bases between. CDR3 length equals 15 residues. The CDR3 region has the DNA TGTGCCACCAGCAGAGATAGACTAGGGCGAAACGAGCAGTACTTC. Encoded protein: CATSRDRLGRNEQYF.

This clone was seen a few times. V and J are TRBV3-1 (or the pseudogene TRBV3-2) and TRBJ1-6; TRBD1 aligns across 9 bases. Losses at the gene ends were 0 bases for V and 7 bases for J; bases not matched to a gene: 4. This CDR3 has 16 residues. Germline loops: CDR1 LGHDT, CDR2 YNNKEL (reference sequence). CDR3 loop: CASSQDLGQGNSPLHF. CDR3 coding DNA: TGTGCCAGCAGCCAAGATCTTGGACAGGGGAATTCACCCCTCCACTTT.

This chain connects TRBV13 to TRBJ1-2; tentative D call: TRBD1 (6 bases). V gave up 5 bases and J gave up 8 bases, with 21 bases separating them. Looked up from germline, CDR1 is PRHDT and CDR2 is FYEKMQ (reference sequence). The CDR3 has 15 residues. The chain's CDR3 is CASSQTGTQTKGYTF. The CDR3 DNA reads TGTGCCAGCAGCCAGACAGGAACCCAAACCAAAGGCTACACCTTC.

The V call is TRBV5-1, the J call TRBJ1-1; possibly TRBD1 for D (5 bases). V shed 5 bases and J shed 1 base, with 9 bases lying between them. The CDR3 totals 13 residues. CDR1 and CDR2 from the germline V gene are SGHRS and YFSETQ. DNA for the CDR3: TGCGCCAGCAGGCGGGGCCGGAACACTGAAGCTTTCTTT. Translated, it gives CASRRGRNTEAFF.